The 19 T cell receptor beta chains below all came from one sample that was sequenced in a study of shared clonotypes between healthy human individuals. CD45RO-negative, CCR7-selected cells formed the naive CD8 fraction, which excluded terminally differentiated effector memory CD45RA+ cells. TCRdb's table, derived via immunoSEQ multiplex PCR, lists solely in-frame clones and lacks some. In the table there are about 820,000 clones, approximately 92% of which are singletons. The sequenced sample consisted of naive CD8+ T cells sorted from blood. The receptors derive from a young man in good health.

The V call is TRBV30, the J call TRBJ2-7, with 11 bases fitting TRBD2. The V gene end was trimmed by 4 bases and the J gene end by 0 bases; junction bases not matched to a gene: 2. The CDR3 loop spans 14 amino acids. Per germline, CDR1 GTSNPN and CDR2 SVGIG (reference sequence). The CDR3 region has the DNA TGTGCCTGGACAACTAGCGGGAGCTCCTACGAGCAGTACTTC. The encoded protein is CAWTTSGSSYEQYF.

The gene calls are TRBV15 and TRBJ2-1; 7 bases map to TRBD2. CDR3 length: 19 residues. After removal of 0 bases from V and 5 bases from J, the junction contained 16 bases not matched to a gene. From germline, CDR1 is LNHNV and CDR2 YYDKDF (reference sequence). The CDR3 is CATSRDMWIERGWDNEQFF. As DNA, the CDR3 is TGTGCCACCAGCAGAGATATGTGGATAGAGCGGGGATGGGACAATGAGCAGTTCTTC.

This chain uses TRBV4-1 with TRBJ2-1, with 12 bases aligning to TRBD2. J gave up 2 bases and V 4 bases, and 3 bases lay outside the gene matches. Germline lookup yields CDR1 MGHRA and CDR2 YSYEKL. The CDR3 has 16 amino acids. CDR3 residues: CASSPRLAGAYNEQFF. CDR3 in DNA: TGCGCCAGCAGCCCGAGACTAGCGGGAGCCTACAATGAGCAGTTCTTC.

The rearrangement links TRBV30 to TRBJ2-7; possibly TRBD2 for D (6 bases). V lost 7 bases, J lost 2 bases, and 15 bases lay in between. Looked up from germline, CDR1 is GTSNPN and CDR2 is SVGIG (reference sequence). The CDR3 loop spans 13 amino acids. CDR3: CASQVAGTYEQYF. CDR3 in DNA: TGTGCCTCACAGGTGGCGGGAACCTACGAGCAGTACTTC.

CDR3 in DNA: TGTGCCAGCAGCTTACGTCCGACCGATGAGCAGTTCTTC. Translated: CASSLRPTDEQFF. The J gene is TRBJ2-1, the V gene TRBV11-2; the D is unclear. The V gene lost 2 bases and the J gene lost 8 bases, with 10 bases spanning the gap. Germline values: CDR1 SGHAT, CDR2 FQNNGV. The CDR3 is 13 amino acids.

Comment on this clone: Distinct nucleotide sequences in the sample also encode this CDR3. This chain joins TRBV5-5 and TRBJ2-7; no firm D call. CDR1 and CDR2 from the germline V gene are SGHKS and YYEKEE (reference sequence). V was trimmed by 1 base and J by 4 bases, leaving 3 bases between them. CDR3 length: 11 residues. CDR3 in amino acids: CASSLNYEQYF. The CDR3 DNA reads as TGTGCCAGCAGCTTGAATTACGAGCAGTACTTC. The entire variable domain, with the rest obtained from reference TRBV5-5 and TRBJ2-7, is as follows: DAGVTQSPTHLIKTRGQQVTLRCSPISGHKSVSWYQQVLGQGPQFIFQYYEKEERGRGNFPDRFSARQFPNYSSELNVNALLLGDSALYLCASSLNYEQYFGPGTRLTVT.

This chain connects TRBV18 to TRBJ2-3, with D possibly being TRBD1 (6 bases). CDR1 and CDR2 from the germline V gene are KGHSH and LQKENI. V lost 8 bases to trimming and J lost 3 bases, with 18 bases between them. The CDR3 spans 15 residues. The CDR3 is CASRIPGHPTDTQYF. The CDR3 DNA sequence: TGTGCCAGCCGGATTCCGGGACACCCTACAGATACGCAGTATTTT.

The V and J genes are TRBV6-5 and TRBJ2-7; 9 nucleotides match TRBD2. Germline V gene lookup returns CDR1 MNHEY and CDR2 SVGAGI. J gave up 6 bases and V 0 bases, and 3 bases lay outside the gene matches. CDR3 size: 14 residues. The CDR3 sequence: CASSYSGLAGEQYF. CDR3 DNA: TGTGCCAGCAGTTACTCGGGACTAGCAGGCGAGCAGTACTTC.

This rearrangement joins TRBV27 to TRBJ2-5, with TRBD2 matching over 10 bases. The CDR3 runs to 17 residues. V shed 0 bases, J shed 6 bases, and the junction held 10 bases outside the gene matches. Germline values: CDR1 MNHEY, CDR2 SMNVEV (reference sequence). This CDR3 reads CASSLSNSGRNGKTQYF. The DNA for the CDR3 is TGTGCCAGCAGTTTATCGAATAGCGGGAGGAACGGAAAGACCCAGTACTTC.

The V gene is TRBV14, the J gene TRBJ2-3; possible D gene TRBD1, 5 bases. The CDR3 is 15 residues long. Germline CDR1 reads SGHDN; CDR2 reads FVKESK. V was pared by 4 bases and J by 4 bases, with 15 bases between. The CDR3 sequence is CASSPTRGMADTQYF. DNA for the CDR3: TGTGCCAGCAGCCCAACAAGGGGAATGGCAGATACGCAGTATTTT.

This chain connects TRBV5-1 to TRBJ2-5, with 7 bases identical to TRBD2. The CDR3 contains 15 residues. Germline V gene lookup returns CDR1 SGHRS and CDR2 YFSETQ. Trimming removed 0 bases from V and 3 bases from J; junction bases left unmatched: 5. CDR3 in amino acids: CASSLARGREETQYF. The CDR3 DNA follows: TGCGCCAGCAGCTTGGCACGGGGGAGGGAAGAGACCCAGTACTTC.

The chain employs TRBV11-2 and TRBJ2-7, with no clear D. Trimming stripped 1 base from V and 5 bases from J, with 12 bases between. This CDR3 comprises 14 residues. Per the germline V gene, CDR1 is SGHAT and CDR2 is FQNNGV. The chain's CDR3 is CASSLVLGINEQYF. The CDR3 DNA is TGTGCCAGCAGCTTAGTTTTAGGGATCAACGAGCAGTACTTC.

This clone was seen a single time. The chain combines TRBV10-3 with TRBJ2-1, with D maybe TRBD1 (5 bases). The germline V gene encodes CDR1 ENHRY and CDR2 SYGVKD. The V gene lost 0 bases and the J gene lost 6 bases, with 12 bases spanning the gap. The CDR3 sequence is 15 residues long. The CDR3 is CAISESVSRGNEQFF. For the CDR3, the DNA is TGTGCCATCAGTGAGTCGGTATCTAGGGGCAATGAGCAGTTCTTC.

The rearrangement joins TRBV10-2 to TRBJ2-3, with 12 bases aligning to TRBD2. V shed 7 bases and J 3 bases; nucleotides not matched to a gene: 8. CDR3 length: 16 amino acids. CDR1 and CDR2 (germline): WSHSY, SAAADI. CDR3 sequence: CASIKTSGSDTDTQYF. The DNA of the CDR3 is TGCGCCAGCATTAAGACTAGCGGGAGTGATACAGATACGCAGTATTTT.

The chain joins TRBV4-1 to TRBJ2-1, with TRBD2 matching 9 bases. The CDR3 covers 15 residues. The germline V gene has CDR1 MGHRA and CDR2 YSYEKL. V was clipped by 7 bases and J by 5 bases; unmatched bases: 9. The CDR3 sequence is CASNRLAGTNNEQFF. The DNA of the CDR3 is TGCGCCAGCAATCGCCTAGCGGGGACGAACAATGAGCAGTTCTTC.

The chain's CDR3 is CASSSGVLPHEQYF. CDR3 coding DNA: TGTGCCAGCAGCTCAGGGGTCCTTCCCCACGAGCAGTACTTC. The rearrangement uses TRBV7-9 and TRBJ2-7; tentative D call: TRBD1 (6 bases). Trimming took 4 bases from V and 5 from J, leaving 15 bases between them. This CDR3 region has 14 residues. The germline V gene has CDR1 SEHNR and CDR2 FQNEAQ (reference sequence).

The V gene is TRBV2, the J gene TRBJ2-1; TRBD2 matches at 9 bases. Germline trimming cut 3 bases from V and 2 bases from J; bases unmatched to any gene: 8. The germline CDR1 and CDR2 sequences are SNHLY and FYNNEI. This CDR3 spans 17 amino acids. The CDR3 nucleotides read TGTGCCAGCAGTGATCGAGCGGGAGGTTTCCCCTACAATGAGCAGTTCTTC. Encoded protein: CASSDRAGGFPYNEQFF.

This sequence joins TRBV7-9 and TRBJ2-5, with 10 bases identical to TRBD2. Per germline, CDR1 SEHNR and CDR2 FQNEAQ (reference sequence). The J segment lost 6 bases and the V segment lost 7 bases, leaving 11 bases of the junction unmatched. CDR3 size: 15 residues. The CDR3 region has the DNA TGTGCCAGCAATCTGCTGGCTAGCGGGAGTAAGACCCAGTACTTC. Residues: CASNLLASGSKTQYF.

As concerns this clone: This may arise from a read error, as a much more abundant clone is one base away. This chain links TRBV11-2 with TRBJ2-7; no clear D gene. CDR1 and CDR2 from the germline V gene are SGHAT and FQNNGV. The germline V and J ends were trimmed by 6 bases and 0 bases, with 6 bases remaining between them. The CDR3 is 12 amino acids. DNA for the CDR3: TGTGCCAGCAGTGAAGTCTCCTACGAGCAGTACTTC. Translated, it gives CASSEVSYEQYF.